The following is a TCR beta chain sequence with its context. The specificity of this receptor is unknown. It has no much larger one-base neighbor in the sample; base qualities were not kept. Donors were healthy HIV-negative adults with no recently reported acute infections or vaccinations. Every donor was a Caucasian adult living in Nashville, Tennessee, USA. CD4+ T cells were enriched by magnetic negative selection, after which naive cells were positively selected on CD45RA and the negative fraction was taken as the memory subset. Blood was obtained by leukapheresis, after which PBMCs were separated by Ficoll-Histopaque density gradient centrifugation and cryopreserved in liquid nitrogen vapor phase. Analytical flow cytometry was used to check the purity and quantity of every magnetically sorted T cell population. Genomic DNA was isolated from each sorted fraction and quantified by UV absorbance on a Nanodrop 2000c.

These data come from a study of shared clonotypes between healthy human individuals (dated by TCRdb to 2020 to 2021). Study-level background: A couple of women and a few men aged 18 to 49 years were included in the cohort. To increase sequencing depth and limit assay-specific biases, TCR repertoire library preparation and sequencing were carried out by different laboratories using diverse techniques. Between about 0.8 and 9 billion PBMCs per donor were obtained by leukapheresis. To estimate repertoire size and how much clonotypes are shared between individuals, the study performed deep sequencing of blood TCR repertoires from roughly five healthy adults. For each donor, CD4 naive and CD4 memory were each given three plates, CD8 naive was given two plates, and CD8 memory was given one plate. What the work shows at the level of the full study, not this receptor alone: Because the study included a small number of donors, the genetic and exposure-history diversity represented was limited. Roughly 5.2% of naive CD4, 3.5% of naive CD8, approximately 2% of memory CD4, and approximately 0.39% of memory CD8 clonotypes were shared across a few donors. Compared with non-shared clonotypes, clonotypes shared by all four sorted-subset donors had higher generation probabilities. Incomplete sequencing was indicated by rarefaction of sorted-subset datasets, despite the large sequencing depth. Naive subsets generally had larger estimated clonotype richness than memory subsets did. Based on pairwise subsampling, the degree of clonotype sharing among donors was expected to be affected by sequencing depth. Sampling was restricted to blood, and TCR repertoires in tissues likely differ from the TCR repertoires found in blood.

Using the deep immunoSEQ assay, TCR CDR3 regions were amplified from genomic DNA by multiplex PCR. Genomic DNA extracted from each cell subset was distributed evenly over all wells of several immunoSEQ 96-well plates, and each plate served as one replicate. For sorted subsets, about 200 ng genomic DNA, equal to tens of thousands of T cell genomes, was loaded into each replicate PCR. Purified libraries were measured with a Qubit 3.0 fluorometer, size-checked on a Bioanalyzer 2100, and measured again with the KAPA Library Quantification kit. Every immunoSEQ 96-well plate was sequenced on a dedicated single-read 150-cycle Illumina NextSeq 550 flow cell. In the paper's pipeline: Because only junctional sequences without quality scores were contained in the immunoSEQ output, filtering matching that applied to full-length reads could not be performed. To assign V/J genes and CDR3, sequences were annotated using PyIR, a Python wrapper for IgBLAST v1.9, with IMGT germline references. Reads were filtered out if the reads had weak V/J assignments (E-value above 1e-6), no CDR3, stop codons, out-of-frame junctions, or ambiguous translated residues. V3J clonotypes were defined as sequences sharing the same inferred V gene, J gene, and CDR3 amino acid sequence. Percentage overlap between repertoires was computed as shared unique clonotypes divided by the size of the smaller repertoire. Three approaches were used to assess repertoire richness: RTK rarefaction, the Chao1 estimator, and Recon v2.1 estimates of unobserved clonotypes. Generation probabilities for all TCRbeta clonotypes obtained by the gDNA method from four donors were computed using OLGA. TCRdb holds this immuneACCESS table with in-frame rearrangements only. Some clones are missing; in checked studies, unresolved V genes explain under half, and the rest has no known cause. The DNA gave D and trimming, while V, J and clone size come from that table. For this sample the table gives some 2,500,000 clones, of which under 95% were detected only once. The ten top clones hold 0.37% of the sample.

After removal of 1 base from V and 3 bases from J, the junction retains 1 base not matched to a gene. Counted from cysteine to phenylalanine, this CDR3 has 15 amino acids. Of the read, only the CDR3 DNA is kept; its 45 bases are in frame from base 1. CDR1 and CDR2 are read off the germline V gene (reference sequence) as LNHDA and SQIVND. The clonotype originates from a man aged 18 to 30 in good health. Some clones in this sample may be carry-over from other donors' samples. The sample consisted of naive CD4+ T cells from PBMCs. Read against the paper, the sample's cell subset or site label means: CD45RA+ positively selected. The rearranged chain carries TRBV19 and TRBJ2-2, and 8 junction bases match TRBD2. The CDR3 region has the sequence CASSIVLADTGELFF. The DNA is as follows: TGTGCCAGTAGTATAGTACTAGCGGACACCGGGGAGCTGTTTTTT.